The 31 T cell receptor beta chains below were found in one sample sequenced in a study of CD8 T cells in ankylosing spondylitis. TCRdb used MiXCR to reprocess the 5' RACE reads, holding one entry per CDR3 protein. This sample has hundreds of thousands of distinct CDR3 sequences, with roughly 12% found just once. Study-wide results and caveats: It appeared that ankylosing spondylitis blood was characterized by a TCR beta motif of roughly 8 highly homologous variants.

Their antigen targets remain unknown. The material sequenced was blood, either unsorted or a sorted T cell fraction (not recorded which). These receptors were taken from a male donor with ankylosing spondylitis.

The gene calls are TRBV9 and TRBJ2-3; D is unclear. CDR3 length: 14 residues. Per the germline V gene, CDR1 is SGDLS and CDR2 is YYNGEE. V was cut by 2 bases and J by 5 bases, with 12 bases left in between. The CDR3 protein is CASSVGPAEDTQYF. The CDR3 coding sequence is TGTGCCAGCAGCGTCGGGCCAGCAGAAGATACGCAGTATTTT.

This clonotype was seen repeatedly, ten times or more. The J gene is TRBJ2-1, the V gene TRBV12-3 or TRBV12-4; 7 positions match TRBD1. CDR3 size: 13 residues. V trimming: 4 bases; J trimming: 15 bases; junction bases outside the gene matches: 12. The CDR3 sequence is CASSSHPQGFGFF. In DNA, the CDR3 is TGTGCCAGCAGTTCCCACCCACAGGGGTTCGGGTTCTTC.

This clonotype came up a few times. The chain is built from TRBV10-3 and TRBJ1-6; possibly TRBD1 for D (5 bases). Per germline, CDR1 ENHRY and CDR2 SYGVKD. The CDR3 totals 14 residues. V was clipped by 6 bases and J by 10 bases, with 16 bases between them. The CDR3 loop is CAIRDTPAGSPLHF. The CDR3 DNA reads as TGTGCCATCAGAGACACTCCCGCAGGGTCACCCCTCCACTTT.

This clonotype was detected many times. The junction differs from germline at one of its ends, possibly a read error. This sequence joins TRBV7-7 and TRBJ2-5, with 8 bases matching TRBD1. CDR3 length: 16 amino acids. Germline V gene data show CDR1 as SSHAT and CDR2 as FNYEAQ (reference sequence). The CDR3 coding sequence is TGTGCTAGCAGCTTAGCATCGGCAGGGGGCGGAGAGACCCAGTACTTC. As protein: CASSLASAGGGETQYF.

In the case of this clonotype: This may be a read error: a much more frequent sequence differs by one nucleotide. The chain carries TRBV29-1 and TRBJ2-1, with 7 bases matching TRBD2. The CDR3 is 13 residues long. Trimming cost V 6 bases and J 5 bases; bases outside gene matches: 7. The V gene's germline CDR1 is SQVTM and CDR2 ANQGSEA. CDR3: CSVTRGSDNEQFF. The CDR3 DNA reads TGCAGCGTCACTCGCGGGAGCGACAATGAGCAGTTCTTC.

The CDR3 DNA follows: TGCAGTGCTCCCCCGAGACTAGCGGGAGGAACAGATACGCAGTATTTT. It yields the protein CSAPPRLAGGTDTQYF. The chain employs TRBV20-1 and TRBJ2-3; 13 positions agree with TRBD2. This CDR3 has 16 amino acids. V trimming: 5 bases; J trimming: 3 bases; junction bases outside the gene matches: 8. Per the germline V gene, CDR1 is DFQATT and CDR2 is SNEGSKA (reference sequence).

DNA for the CDR3: TGTGCCAGCAGCCCCGGGACAGCTCGTTCACCCCTCCACTTT. Translated: CASSPGTARSPLHF. The chain is built from TRBV7-2 and TRBJ1-6; 7 positions agree with TRBD1. Germline CDR1 is SGHTA and CDR2 is FQGNSA. J lost 9 bases, V lost 5 bases, and 7 bases had no gene match. This CDR3 has 14 amino acids. Supplemented by reference TRBV7-2 and TRBJ1-6, the full variable domain reads GAGVSQSPSNKVTEKGKDVELRCDPISGHTALYWYRQSLGQGLEFLIYFQGNSAPDKSGLPSDRFSAERTGGSVSTLTIQRTQQEDSAVYLCASSPGTARSPLHFGNGTRLTVT.

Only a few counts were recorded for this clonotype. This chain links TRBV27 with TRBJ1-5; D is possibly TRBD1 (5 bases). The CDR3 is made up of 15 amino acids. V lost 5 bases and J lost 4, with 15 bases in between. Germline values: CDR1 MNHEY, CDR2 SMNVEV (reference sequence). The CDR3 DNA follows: TGTGCCAGCAGTATAACTCAGGGTTTTAATCAGCCCCAGCATTTT. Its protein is CASSITQGFNQPQHF.

The DNA of the CDR3 is TGCGCCAGCAGCCAAGATACAGGGTTCGGCAATCAGCCCCAGCATTTT. This translates into CASSQDTGFGNQPQHF. This chain joins TRBV4-3 and TRBJ1-5; tentative D call: TRBD1 (6 bases). The V and J ends lost 0 bases and 2 bases respectively, with 11 bases between them. Per germline, CDR1 LGHNA and CDR2 YSLEER. This CDR3 is 16 amino acids long.

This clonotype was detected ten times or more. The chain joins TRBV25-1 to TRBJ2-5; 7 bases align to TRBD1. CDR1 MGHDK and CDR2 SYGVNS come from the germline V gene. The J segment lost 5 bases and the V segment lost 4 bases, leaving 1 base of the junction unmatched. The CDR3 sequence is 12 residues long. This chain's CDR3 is CASSVTGETQYF. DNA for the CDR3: TGTGCCAGCAGTGTGACAGGGGAGACCCAGTACTTC.

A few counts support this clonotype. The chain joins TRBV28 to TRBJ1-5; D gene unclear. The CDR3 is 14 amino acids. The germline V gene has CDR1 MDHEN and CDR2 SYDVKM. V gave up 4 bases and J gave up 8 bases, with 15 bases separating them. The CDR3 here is CASSSPAEGKPQHF. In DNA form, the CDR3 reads TGTGCCAGCAGTTCCCCGGCCGAGGGAAAGCCCCAGCATTTT.

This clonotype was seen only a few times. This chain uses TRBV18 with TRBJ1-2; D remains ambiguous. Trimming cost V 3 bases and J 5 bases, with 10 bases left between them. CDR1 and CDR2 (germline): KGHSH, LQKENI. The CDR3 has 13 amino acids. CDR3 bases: TGTGCCAGCTCACCCGCCACCGATTATGGCTACACCTTC. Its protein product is CASSPATDYGYTF.

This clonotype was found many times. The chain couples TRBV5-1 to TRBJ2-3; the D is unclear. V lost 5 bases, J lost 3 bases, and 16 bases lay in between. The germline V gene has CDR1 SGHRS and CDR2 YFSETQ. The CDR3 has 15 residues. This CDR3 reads CASSYETSMTDTQYF. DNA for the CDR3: TGCGCCAGCAGTTACGAGACCTCCATGACAGATACGCAGTATTTT.

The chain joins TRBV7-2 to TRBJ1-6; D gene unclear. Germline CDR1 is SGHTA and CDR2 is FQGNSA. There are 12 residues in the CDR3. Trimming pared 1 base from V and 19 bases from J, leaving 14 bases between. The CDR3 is CASSLVGQVAHF. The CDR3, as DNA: TGTGCCAGCAGCTTAGTGGGCCAGGTGGCTCACTTT.

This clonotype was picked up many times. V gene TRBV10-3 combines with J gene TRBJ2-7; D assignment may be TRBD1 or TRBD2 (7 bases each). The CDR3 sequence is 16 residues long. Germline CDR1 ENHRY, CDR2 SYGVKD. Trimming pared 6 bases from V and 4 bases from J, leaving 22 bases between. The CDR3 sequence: CAISVESGTVVYEQYF. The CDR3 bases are TGTGCCATCAGCGTAGAAAGCGGGACAGTCGTTTACGAGCAGTACTTC.

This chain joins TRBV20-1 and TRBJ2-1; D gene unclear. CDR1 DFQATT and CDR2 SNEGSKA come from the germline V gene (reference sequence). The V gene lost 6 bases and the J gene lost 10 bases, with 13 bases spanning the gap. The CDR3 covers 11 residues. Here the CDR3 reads CSALSGPEQFF. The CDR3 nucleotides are TGCAGTGCACTCTCTGGACCCGAGCAGTTCTTC.

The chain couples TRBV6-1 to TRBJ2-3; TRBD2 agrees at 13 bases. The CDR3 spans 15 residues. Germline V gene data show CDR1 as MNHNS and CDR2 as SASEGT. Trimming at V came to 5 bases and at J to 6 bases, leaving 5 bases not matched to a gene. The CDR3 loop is CASSRTSGSGDTQYF. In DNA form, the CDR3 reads TGTGCCAGCAGTAGGACTAGCGGGAGCGGGGATACGCAGTATTTT.

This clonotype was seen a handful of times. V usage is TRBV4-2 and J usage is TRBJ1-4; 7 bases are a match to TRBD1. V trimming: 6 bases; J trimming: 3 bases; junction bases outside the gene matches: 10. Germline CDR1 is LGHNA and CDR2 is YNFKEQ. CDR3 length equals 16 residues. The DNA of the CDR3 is TGTGCCAGCAGTCGCGAAGGGGGCCGGGCTAATGAAAAACTGTTTTTT. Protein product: CASSREGGRANEKLFF.

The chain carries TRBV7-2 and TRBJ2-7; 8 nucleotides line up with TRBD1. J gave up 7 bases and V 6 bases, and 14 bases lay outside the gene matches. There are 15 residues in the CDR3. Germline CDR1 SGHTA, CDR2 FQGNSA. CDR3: CASSHTRTGLGEQYF. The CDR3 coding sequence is TGTGCCAGCAGTCACACCCGGACAGGGCTGGGAGAGCAGTACTTC.

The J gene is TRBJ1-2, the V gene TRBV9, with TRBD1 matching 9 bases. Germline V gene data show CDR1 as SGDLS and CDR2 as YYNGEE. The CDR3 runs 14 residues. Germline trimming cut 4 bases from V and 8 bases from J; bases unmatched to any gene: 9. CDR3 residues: CASSPDRGTRGYTF. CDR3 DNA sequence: TGTGCCAGCAGCCCGGACAGGGGAACGCGGGGCTACACCTTC.

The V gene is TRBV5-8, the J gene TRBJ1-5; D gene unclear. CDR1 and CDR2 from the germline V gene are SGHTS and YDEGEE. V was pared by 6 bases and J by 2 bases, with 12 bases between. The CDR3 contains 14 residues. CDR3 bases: TGTGCCAGCACCCGCGGGCCGCGCAATCAGCCCCAGCATTTT. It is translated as CASTRGPRNQPQHF.

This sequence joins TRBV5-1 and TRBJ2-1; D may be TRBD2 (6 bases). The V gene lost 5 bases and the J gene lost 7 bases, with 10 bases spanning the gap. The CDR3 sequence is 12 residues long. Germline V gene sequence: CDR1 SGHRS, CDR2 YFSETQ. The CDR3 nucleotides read TGCGCCAGCAGGAATCGGGGGAATGAGCAGTTCTTC. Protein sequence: CASRNRGNEQFF.

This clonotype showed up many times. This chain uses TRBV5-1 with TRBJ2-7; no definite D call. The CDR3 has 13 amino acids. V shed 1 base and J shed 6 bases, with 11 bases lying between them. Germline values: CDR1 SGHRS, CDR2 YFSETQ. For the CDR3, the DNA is TGCGCCAGCAGCTTGAACTCACTCAGCGAGCAGTACTTC. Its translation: CASSLNSLSEQYF.

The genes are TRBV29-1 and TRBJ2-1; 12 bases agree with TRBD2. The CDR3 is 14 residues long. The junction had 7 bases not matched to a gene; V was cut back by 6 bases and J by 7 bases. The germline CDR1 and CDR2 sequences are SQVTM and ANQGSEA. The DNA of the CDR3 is TGCAGCGTCGCCGGGACTAGCGGGTTTAATGAGCAGTTCTTC. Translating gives CSVAGTSGFNEQFF.

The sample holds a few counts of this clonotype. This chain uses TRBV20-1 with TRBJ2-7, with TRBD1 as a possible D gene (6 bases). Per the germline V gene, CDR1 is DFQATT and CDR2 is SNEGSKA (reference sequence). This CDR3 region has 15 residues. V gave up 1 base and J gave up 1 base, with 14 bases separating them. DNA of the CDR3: TGCAGTGCTAGAGCCCAACCCCAGGGGTCCTACGAGCAGTACTTC. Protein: CSARAQPQGSYEQYF.

CDR3 sequence: CASSLAGTAKADGYTF. DNA for the CDR3: TGTGCCAGCAGCTTGGCGGGGACAGCGAAAGCAGATGGCTACACCTTC. The chain recombines TRBV5-6 with TRBJ1-2, with 7 nucleotides matching TRBD1. The germline gives CDR1 SGHDT, CDR2 YYEEEE. CDR3 size: 16 residues. Unmatched junction bases numbered 11, after V lost 0 bases and J lost 6 bases.

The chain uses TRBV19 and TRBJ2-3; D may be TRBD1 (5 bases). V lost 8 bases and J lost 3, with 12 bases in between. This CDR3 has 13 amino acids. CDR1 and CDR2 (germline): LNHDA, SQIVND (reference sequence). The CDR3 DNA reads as TGTGCCAGTGGGCAGGGCCAGACAGATACGCAGTATTTT. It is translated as CASGQGQTDTQYF. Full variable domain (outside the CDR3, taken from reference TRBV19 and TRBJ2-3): DGGITQSPKYLFRKEGQNVTLSCEQNLNHDAMYWYRQDPGQGLRLIYYSQIVNDFQKGDIAEGYSVSREKKESFPLTVTSAQKNPTAFYLCASGQGQTDTQYFGPGTRLTVL.

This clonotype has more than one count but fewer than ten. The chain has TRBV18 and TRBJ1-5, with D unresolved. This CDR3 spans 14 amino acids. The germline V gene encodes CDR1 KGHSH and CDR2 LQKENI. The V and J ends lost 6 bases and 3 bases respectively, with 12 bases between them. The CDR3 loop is CASSPTQSNQPQHF. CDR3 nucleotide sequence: TGTGCCAGCTCCCCAACCCAGTCCAATCAGCCCCAGCATTTT.

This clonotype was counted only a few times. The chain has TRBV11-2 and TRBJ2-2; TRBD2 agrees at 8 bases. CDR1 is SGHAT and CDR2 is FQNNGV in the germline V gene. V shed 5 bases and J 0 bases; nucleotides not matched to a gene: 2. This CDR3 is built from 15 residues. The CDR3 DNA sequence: TGTGCCAGCAGCCAGCGGGGGCCGAACACCGGGGAGCTGTTTTTT. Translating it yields CASSQRGPNTGELFF.

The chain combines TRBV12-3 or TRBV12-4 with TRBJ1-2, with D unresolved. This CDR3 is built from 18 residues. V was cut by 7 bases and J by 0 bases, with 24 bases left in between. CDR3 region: CASTTPPFRSFTNYGYTF. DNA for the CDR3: TGTGCCAGCACTACCCCCCCGTTTCGCAGCTTCACTAACTATGGCTACACCTTC.

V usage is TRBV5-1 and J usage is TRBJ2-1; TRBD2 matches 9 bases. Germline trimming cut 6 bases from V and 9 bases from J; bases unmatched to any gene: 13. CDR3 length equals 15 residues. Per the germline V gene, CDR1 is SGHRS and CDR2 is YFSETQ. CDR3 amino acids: CASNIVAGAGGEQFF. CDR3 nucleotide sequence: TGCGCCAGCAACATTGTAGCGGGGGCGGGAGGTGAGCAGTTCTTC.